One sample yielded the 24 T cell receptor beta chains listed below, sequenced in a study of shared clonotypes between healthy human individuals. Libraries were prepared by immunoSEQ multiplex PCR; TCRdb keeps only in-frame clonotypes and omits some of them. The sample carries some 2 million clones, around 95% recorded once. The material sequenced was naive CD4+ T cells sorted from blood. Subset: CD45RA+ positively selected. These receptors came from a man aged 18 to 30 in good health.

This chain links TRBV4-3 with TRBJ2-6, with 10 bases lining up with TRBD1. J gave up 0 bases and V 4 bases, and 3 bases lay outside the gene matches. Germline V CDR1 and CDR2: LGHNA, YSLEER. This CDR3 region has 17 residues. The CDR3 here is CASSRGDRGSGANVLTF. In nucleotides, the CDR3 is TGCGCCAGCAGCCGCGGGGACAGGGGCTCTGGGGCCAACGTCCTGACTTTC.

The chain is built from TRBV5-6 and TRBJ1-5, with D unclear. The germline CDR1 and CDR2 sequences are SGHDT and YYEEEE. Between the trimmed V and J ends, which lost 5 bases and 3 bases, there was a span of 12 bases. The CDR3 runs 14 residues. The DNA for the CDR3 is TGTGCCAGCAGGTCTGCTGGGGACAATCAGCCCCAGCATTTT. It is translated as CASRSAGDNQPQHF. Complete variable domain (other parts from reference TRBV5-6 and TRBJ1-5): DAGVTQSPTHLIKTRGQQVTLRCSPKSGHDTVSWYQQALGQGPQFIFQYYEEEERQRGNFPDRFSGHQFPNYSSELNVNALLLGDSALYLCASRSAGDNQPQHFGDGTRLSIL.

The chain links TRBV9 to TRBJ2-5; maybe TRBD1 (5 bases). Germline CDR1 reads SGDLS; CDR2 reads YYNGEE. This CDR3 comprises 14 residues. V lost 4 bases, J lost 4 bases, and 14 bases lay in between. DNA for the CDR3: TGTGCCAGCAGCTCAAACCCAGGGTTAGAGACCCAGTACTTC. This encodes CASSSNPGLETQYF. The complete variable domain, with remaining parts taken from reference TRBV9 and TRBJ2-5, reads DSGVTQTPKHLITATGQRVTLRCSPRSGDLSVYWYQQSLDQGLQFLIQYYNGEERAKGNILERFSAQQFPDLHSELNLSSLELGDSALYFCASSSNPGLETQYFGPGTRLLVL.

Note on this clone: In the same sample, other DNA sequences code for this CDR3. V is TRBV25-1 and J is TRBJ1-2, with TRBD1 as a possible D gene (5 bases). Germline CDR1 is MGHDK and CDR2 is SYGVNS. The V end was cut by 3 bases, the J end by 2 bases, with 7 bases between. This CDR3 has 13 residues. The CDR3, as DNA: TGTGCCAGCAGTGAGGGGGGAAACTATGGCTACACCTTC. Protein sequence: CASSEGGNYGYTF.

This chain links TRBV6-4 with TRBJ1-1; possible D gene TRBD1, 6 bases. From germline, CDR1 is MRHNA and CDR2 SNTAGT. V was trimmed by 6 bases and J by 7 bases, leaving 9 bases between them. This CDR3 has 11 amino acids. This CDR3 is CASRGRGEAFF. CDR3 coding DNA: TGTGCCAGCAGGGGCAGGGGTGAAGCTTTCTTT.

As DNA, the CDR3 is TGTGCCAGCAGTTACACCGGGACAGGGTGGGATCAGCCCCAGCATTTT. Amino acid sequence: CASSYTGTGWDQPQHF. The chain joins TRBV5-4 to TRBJ1-5, with 9 bases fitting TRBD1. The CDR3 runs 16 residues. Germline loops: CDR1 SGHNT, CDR2 YYREEE (reference sequence). Trimming at V came to 5 bases and at J to 5 bases, leaving 11 bases not matched to a gene.

This clone was picked up a small number of times. This chain connects TRBV5-1 to TRBJ2-5, with a possible D match to TRBD2 (6 bases). The V end was cut by 4 bases, the J end by 5 bases, with 15 bases between. This CDR3 contains 14 residues. Germline CDR1 is SGHRS and CDR2 is YFSETQ. Here the CDR3 reads CASSGGFRRETQYF. In nucleotides, the CDR3 is TGCGCCAGCAGCGGAGGGTTTCGGAGGGAGACCCAGTACTTC. The full variable domain, its missing parts supplied by reference TRBV5-1 and TRBJ2-5, is KAGVTQTPRYLIKTRGQQVTLSCSPISGHRSVSWYQQTPGQGLQFLFEYFSETQRNKGNFPGRFSGRQFSNSRSEMNVSTLELGDSALYLCASSGGFRRETQYFGPGTRLLVL.

J is TRBJ2-7 and V is TRBV7-9, with TRBD2 identical over 7 bases. Germline V lookup: CDR1 SEHNR, CDR2 FQNEAQ (reference sequence). This CDR3 region has 16 residues. The V and J ends lost 4 bases and 0 bases, in that order; junction bases with no gene match: 9. The chain's CDR3 is CASSSEAGRRSYEQYF. Written as DNA, the CDR3 is TGTGCCAGCAGCTCCGAAGCGGGACGGCGCTCCTACGAGCAGTACTTC.

This clone was detected only a few times. This sequence joins TRBV11-2 and TRBJ1-6, with D uncertain. The V end lost 2 bases, the J end lost 7 bases, and 9 bases lay between the germline ends. The CDR3 is 14 residues long. Germline V gives CDR1 SGHAT, CDR2 FQNNGV. As DNA, the CDR3 is TGTGCCAGCAGCTTAAGAGGGAAAAATTCACCCCTCCACTTT. Protein sequence: CASSLRGKNSPLHF.

The CDR3 DNA reads as TGTGCCAGCAATCAAGCGGGGAGCTCCTACAATGAGCAGTTCTTC. It translates to CASNQAGSSYNEQFF. The chain couples TRBV9 to TRBJ2-1; 7 bases are shared with TRBD2. Trimming at V came to 6 bases and at J to 0 bases, leaving 6 bases not matched to a gene. Germline values: CDR1 SGDLS, CDR2 YYNGEE. This CDR3 contains 15 residues.

This sequence joins TRBV11-1 and TRBJ2-7, with D unclear. Germline CDR1 is SGHAT and CDR2 is FQDESV (reference sequence). The V and J ends lost 3 bases and 5 bases respectively, with 5 bases between them. The CDR3 covers 11 residues. The CDR3, as DNA: TGTGCCAGCAGCTTGAATCACGAGCAGTACTTC. Translating it yields CASSLNHEQYF.

The chain recombines TRBV28 with TRBJ1-3; 7 nucleotides match TRBD1. This CDR3 is 14 amino acids long. Unmatched junction bases numbered 5, after V lost 5 bases and J lost 4 bases. The V gene's germline CDR1 is MDHEN and CDR2 SYDVKM. The CDR3 sequence is CASSTGTVGNTIYF. The DNA of the CDR3 is TGTGCCAGCAGTACCGGGACAGTCGGAAACACCATATATTTT. Using reference TRBV28 and TRBJ1-3 for the parts outside the CDR3, the full variable domain is DVKVTQSSRYLVKRTGEKVFLECVQDMDHENMFWYRQDPGLGLRLIYFSYDVKMKEKGDIPEGYSVSREKKERFSLILESASTNQTSMYLCASSTGTVGNTIYFGEGSWLTVV.

The chain links TRBV2 to TRBJ2-5; 7 bases align to TRBD2. J gave up 1 base and V 2 bases, and 4 bases lay outside the gene matches. This CDR3 region has 15 residues. Germline assignment: CDR1 SNHLY and CDR2 FYNNEI. The CDR3 bases are TGTGCCAGCAGTGAATTGGGAGGGGCCCAAGAGACCCAGTACTTC. This gives the protein CASSELGGAQETQYF.

DNA for the CDR3: TGTGCCAGCAGCTTAGACACCGGGACAGTCCTCTTGGGCGAGCAGTACTTC. This sequence encodes CASSLDTGTVLLGEQYF. This rearrangement joins TRBV7-9 to TRBJ2-7; 7 bases map to TRBD1. CDR3 length: 17 amino acids. V lost 1 base and J lost 6; bases outside the gene matches: 15. CDR1 is SEHNR and CDR2 is FQNEAQ in the germline V gene (reference sequence).

In this sample, this clone turned up a few times. The chain couples TRBV6-1 to TRBJ1-3; 7 positions match TRBD1. The V gene's germline CDR1 is MNHNS and CDR2 SASEGT. The CDR3 sequence is 14 residues long. J was trimmed by 2 bases and V by 5 bases; bases with no gene match: 3. This chain's CDR3 is CASSTQGTGNTIYF. CDR3 in DNA: TGTGCCAGCAGTACACAGGGGACTGGAAACACCATATATTTT.

The rearrangement joins TRBV6-1 to TRBJ2-1; D gene ambiguous. The CDR3 length is 13 residues. Trimming left V 5 bases short and J 6 bases short, with 11 bases between. In germline, CDR1 is MNHNS, CDR2 SASEGT. The CDR3 bases are TGTGCCAGCAGTTTAAGTTGGCTCAATGAGCAGTTCTTC. It specifies CASSLSWLNEQFF.

This CDR3 reads CASSSQPNTINYGYTF. CDR3 sequence (DNA): TGCGCCAGCAGTAGCCAACCCAATACAATTAACTATGGCTACACCTTC. The chain is built from TRBV5-1 and TRBJ1-2; D is ambiguous. This CDR3 is built from 16 residues. V lost 5 bases and J 1 base, leaving 18 bases between the germline ends. Germline CDR1 SGHRS, CDR2 YFSETQ. The full variable domain, rest sourced from reference TRBV5-1 and TRBJ1-2, is KAGVTQTPRYLIKTRGQQVTLSCSPISGHRSVSWYQQTPGQGLQFLFEYFSETQRNKGNFPGRFSGRQFSNSRSEMNVSTLELGDSALYLCASSSQPNTINYGYTFGSGTRLTVV.

The chain has TRBV19 and TRBJ2-7; D may be TRBD1 (5 bases). Germline V lookup: CDR1 LNHDA, CDR2 SQIVND (reference sequence). The CDR3 loop spans 13 amino acids. The germline V and J ends were trimmed by 5 bases and 6 bases, with 14 bases remaining between them. CDR3: CASSLQGSGEQYF. CDR3 sequence (DNA): TGTGCCAGTAGTCTGCAGGGCTCGGGCGAGCAGTACTTC.

The chain joins TRBV2 to TRBJ1-6; 10 bases fit TRBD1. From germline, CDR1 is SNHLY and CDR2 FYNNEI. This CDR3 has 15 residues. The V and J ends lost 4 bases and 8 bases, in that order; junction bases with no gene match: 5. DNA for the CDR3: TGTGCCAGCAGTGTCCGGACAGGGGGTGATTCACCCCTCCACTTT. It encodes CASSVRTGGDSPLHF.

V is TRBV5-4 and J is TRBJ2-1; D is uncertain. Germline values: CDR1 SGHNT, CDR2 YYREEE (reference sequence). Trimming shortened V by 4 bases and J by 0 bases, and 8 bases separated the two germline ends. The CDR3 contains 14 residues. DNA for the CDR3: TGTGCCAGCAGCGGGAAGAGCTCCTACAATGAGCAGTTCTTC. Translation: CASSGKSSYNEQFF.

This clone was counted between two and nine times. The chain couples TRBV7-9 to TRBJ1-5; weak D call: TRBD1 (5 bases). CDR1 and CDR2 from the germline V gene are SEHNR and FQNEAQ (reference sequence). The CDR3 extends over 13 amino acids. V shed 4 bases and J shed 4 bases, with 8 bases lying between them. The CDR3 here is CASSSTENQPQHF. DNA for the CDR3: TGTGCCAGCAGCTCGACAGAAAATCAGCCCCAGCATTTT.

The CDR3 loop is CASPQTGNQETQYF. The CDR3 bases are TGCGCCAGCCCTCAGACAGGGAACCAAGAGACCCAGTACTTC. The chain links TRBV10-1 to TRBJ2-5; 7 bases are shared with TRBD1. Germline V gene lookup returns CDR1 WNHNN and CDR2 SYGVQD (reference sequence). V lost 8 bases, J lost 0 bases, and 6 bases stayed unmatched. The CDR3 runs 14 residues.

The chain recombines TRBV6-5 with TRBJ1-5, with D possibly matching TRBD1 (6 bases). Trimming removed 6 bases from V and 6 bases from J, with 15 bases in between. This CDR3 is 14 amino acids long. Looked up from germline, CDR1 is MNHEY and CDR2 is SVGAGI. The CDR3: CASSLGGAGQPQHF. For the CDR3, the DNA is TGTGCCAGCAGCCTGGGGGGGGCTGGTCAGCCCCAGCATTTT.

The V gene is TRBV28, the J gene TRBJ2-1; TRBD2 aligns across 13 bases. In germline, CDR1 is MDHEN, CDR2 SYDVKM. The CDR3 totals 16 residues. The junction had 9 bases not matched to a gene; V was cut back by 6 bases and J by 7 bases. This CDR3 is CASSHSSGLAGNEQFF. For the CDR3, the DNA is TGTGCCAGCAGCCATTCCTCGGGACTAGCGGGGAATGAGCAGTTCTTC.